This T cell receptor (beta chain) was observed in a study of blood T cell repertoires in COVID-19. Participants, about 18 to 100 years old, spanned fewer than 25 US areas. Participant-reported clinical history was the basis for cohort assignment. This clone came up a few times. This CDR3 is 13 amino acids long. The trim removed 5 bases at V and 3 bases at J, leaving 3 bases unmatched. Germline values: CDR1 SGHTA, CDR2 FQGNSA. Authors' processing steps: The assay estimated nucleated cells by amplifying reference gene primers. Sequencing used immunoSEQ multiplex PCR; TCRdb keeps in-frame clones, though not all of them. V, J and clone size derive from that table, while D and trimming were established from the DNA sequence. The table has about 500,000 clones, about nine tenths seen once.

The chain has TRBV7-2 and TRBJ2-7, with 8 bases aligning to TRBD1. This clonotype was sampled from a woman between 18 and 29 years old who had recovered from COVID-19. Input material: PBMCs or T cells enriched from blood (not recorded which). CDR3 amino acids: CASSRDRNYEQYF. DNA of the CDR3: TGTGCCAGCAGCCGGGACAGGAACTACGAGCAGTACTTC.